The clone carrying this T cell receptor beta chain was detected ten times or more. CDR3 length: 15 amino acids. CDR1 and CDR2 (germline): MNHNY, SVGAGI (reference sequence). Unmatched junction bases numbered 4, after V lost 0 bases and J lost 4 bases. Priming of first-strand cDNA relied on TRAV- and TRBV-specific primers (covering alpha and beta chains). The TCRs were subjected to amplification over roughly 20 PCR cycles employing a constant-region primer in conjunction with a V-primer adapter. TCRdb recomputed calls from the reads with MiXCR, one row per CDR3 protein. The profile shows tens of thousands of distinct CDR3 sequences, roughly a sixth of them singletons. The sample belongs to a study of low-dose radiotherapy and immunotherapy resistance in tumors. The overall study: Study patients were administered oral aspirin at 300 mg daily for four cycles from cycle 1 day 1.

The time point denotes: before trial treatment. Eligibility criteria specified advanced solid malignancies devoid of tumor-infiltrating lymphocytes. The J gene is TRBJ2-7, the V gene TRBV6-6; 9 nucleotides line up with TRBD2. The receptor's source is a male donor with prostate cancer. The sample was PBMCs, taken before treatment. The CDR3 protein is CASSYSRGGPYEQYF. As DNA, the CDR3 is TGTGCCAGCAGTTACTCGCGGGGGGGTCCGTACGAGCAGTACTTC.